These 16 T cell receptor beta chains share one sample of origin, sequenced in a study of metastatic and nonmetastatic thyroid tumors. Thyroid surgery took place with no prior treatment in any patient. TCRdb re-clonotyped the PCR reads through MiXCR. The sample has roughly 21,000 clones, over 25% seen once. Input material: blood. All receptors derive from a female donor with papillary thyroid cancer or a benign thyroid nodule (not recorded which). Some clones in this sample may be carry-over from other donors' samples.

This clone was seen a few times. V gene TRBV6-1 combines with J gene TRBJ2-6; D may be TRBD1 (6 bases). The CDR3 sequence is 15 residues long. With 8 bases removed from V and 4 bases from J, the gap between germline ends came to 15 bases. Germline CDR1 reads MNHNS; CDR2 reads SASEGT. CDR3 sequence: CASSQGIEGANVLTF. The CDR3 nucleotides are TGTGCCAGCTCACAGGGCATCGAGGGGGCCAACGTCCTGACTTTC.

In this sample, this clone is medium-sized. This chain uses TRBV6-1 with TRBJ2-3; a possible D gene is TRBD1 (6 bases). The V end lost 6 bases, the J end lost 0 bases, and 16 bases lay between the germline ends. This CDR3 spans 16 amino acids. CDR1 is MNHNS, CDR2 SASEGT, per germline. The CDR3 sequence is CASRGRDTGSTDTQYF. CDR3 nucleotide sequence: TGTGCCAGCAGGGGCCGGGACACCGGGAGCACAGATACGCAGTATTTT.

This clone was counted at least ten times. The chain joins TRBV6-1 to TRBJ2-7; 10 bases fit TRBD1. CDR3 length equals 13 residues. The ends lost 5 bases at V and 3 bases at J; junction bases unmatched: 1. Per germline, CDR1 MNHNS and CDR2 SASEGT. The CDR3 sequence: CASSRDRGYEQYF. The CDR3 DNA sequence: TGTGCCAGCAGTAGGGACAGGGGCTACGAGCAGTACTTC.

There are many counts of this clone. V gene TRBV3-1 combines with J gene TRBJ2-5; 9 nucleotides line up with TRBD2. This CDR3 comprises 17 residues. The trim removed 3 bases at V and 7 bases at J, leaving 15 bases unmatched. Looked up from germline, CDR1 is LGHDT and CDR2 is YNNKEL (reference sequence). CDR3 sequence: CASSHEGGLAHRGTQYF. CDR3 in DNA: TGTGCCAGCAGCCACGAAGGGGGACTAGCCCACCGGGGGACCCAGTACTTC.

In DNA form, the CDR3 reads TGCGCCAGCAGCGTACAGGGAGGGGACGGCTACACCTTC. Its translation: CASSVQGGDGYTF. The chain has TRBV5-1 and TRBJ1-2, with D maybe TRBD1 (6 bases). Between the trimmed V and J ends, which lost 4 bases and 8 bases, there was a span of 15 bases. CDR1 and CDR2 (germline): SGHRS, YFSETQ. The CDR3 runs 13 residues. The variable domain in full, completed from reference TRBV5-1 and TRBJ1-2, reads KAGVTQTPRYLIKTRGQQVTLSCSPISGHRSVSWYQQTPGQGLQFLFEYFSETQRNKGNFPGRFSGRQFSNSRSEMNVSTLELGDSALYLCASSVQGGDGYTFGSGTRLTVV.

The chain recombines TRBV6-2 or TRBV6-3 with TRBJ1-1, with D possibly matching TRBD1 (6 bases). The V gene's germline CDR1 is MNHEY and CDR2 SVGEGT. Trimming removed 6 bases from V and 0 bases from J, with 29 bases in between. The CDR3 has 20 residues. The CDR3 loop reads CASRQRGRPARVTLNTEAFF. CDR3 sequence (DNA): TGTGCCAGCAGACAAAGGGGGAGGCCAGCTCGGGTGACCTTGAACACTGAAGCTTTCTTT.

Relative to its sample, this clone is medium-sized. The junction does not match germline at one end; this may be a read error. CDR3 sequence: CSARVASGTYNDQFF. The CDR3 region has the DNA TGCAGTGCTAGAGTCGCTAGCGGGACCTACAATGATCAGTTCTTC. This rearrangement joins TRBV20-1 to TRBJ2-1; TRBD2 aligns across 9 bases. The germline V gene encodes CDR1 DFQATT and CDR2 SNEGSKA (reference sequence). This CDR3 spans 15 amino acids.

This clone showed up just once. At one of its ends the junction is not consistent with the germline gene, which may arise from a read error. The chain combines TRBV2 with TRBJ2-2; tentatively, D is TRBD2 (5 bases). The V gene's germline CDR1 is SNHLY and CDR2 FYNNEI. CDR3 size: 16 residues. CDR3 coding DNA: TGTGCCAGCAGTGAAGTTCTGACATTGACCACCGGGGAGCTGGTGTTT. Translated, it gives CASSEVLTLTTGELVF. Filled out from reference TRBV2 and TRBJ2-2, the complete variable domain reads EPEVTQTPSHQVTQMGQEVILRCVPISNHLYFYWYRQILGQKVEFLVSFYNNEISEKSEIFDDQFSVERPDGSNFTLKIRSTKLEDSAMYFCASSEVLTLTTGELVFGEGSRLTVL.

The chain couples TRBV20-1 to TRBJ2-1; 8 bases are shared with TRBD2. CDR1 is DFQATT and CDR2 is SNEGSKA in the germline V gene (reference sequence). With V trimmed by 3 bases and J by 1 base, 8 bases remained unmatched. The CDR3 is 16 amino acids. In DNA, the CDR3 is TGCAGTGCTAGTAGGGGAGCGGGGGTATCCTACAATGAGCAGTTCTTC. Residues: CSASRGAGVSYNEQFF.

This clone was counted many times. The CDR3: CASSLWGHIYEQYF. Written as DNA, the CDR3 is TGTGCCAGCAGTTTGTGGGGACATATCTACGAGCAGTACTTC. V gene TRBV28 combines with J gene TRBJ2-7; possibly TRBD1 for D (6 bases). This CDR3 is built from 14 residues. V was pared by 3 bases and J by 3 bases, with 12 bases between. Germline CDR1 is MDHEN and CDR2 is SYDVKM.

This clone was detected ten times or more. V is TRBV4-2 and J is TRBJ1-5; 7 nucleotides align to TRBD1. The CDR3 length is 12 residues. V lost 9 bases and J lost 4; bases outside the gene matches: 3. Looked up from germline, CDR1 is LGHNA and CDR2 is YNFKEQ. The CDR3 region has the DNA TGTGCCAGTCAGGGGGAGAATCAGCCCCAGCATTTT. Encoded protein: CASQGENQPQHF.

This clone showed up just once. The chain is built from TRBV30 and TRBJ1-6; 9 bases are shared with TRBD1. The V and J ends lost 3 bases and 8 bases, in that order; junction bases with no gene match: 5. The CDR3 has 14 amino acids. The V gene's germline CDR1 is GTSNPN and CDR2 SVGIG (reference sequence). The CDR3 nucleotides are TGTGCCTGGAGAAGACAGGGGGATGATTCACCCCTCCACTTT. Translating it yields CAWRRQGDDSPLHF.

This clone was seen repeatedly, ten times or more. The chain is built from TRBV28 and TRBJ1-2; 7 positions match TRBD1. The CDR3 loop spans 14 amino acids. Germline CDR1 and CDR2: MDHEN and SYDVKM. J was trimmed by 2 bases and V by 6 bases; bases with no gene match: 6. CDR3 sequence (DNA): TGTGCCAGCAGCTCGGACAGGACGAACTATGGCTACACCTTC. It codes for CASSSDRTNYGYTF.

This chain uses TRBV10-3 with TRBJ2-3; TRBD2 is a possible D gene (5 bases). The germline CDR1 and CDR2 sequences are ENHRY and SYGVKD. V was pared by 8 bases and J by 6 bases, with 12 bases between. The CDR3 contains 12 residues. The CDR3 DNA follows: TGTGCCATCGGTAGCAGGACTGATACGCAGTATTTT. Translating it yields CAIGSRTDTQYF.

This clone appeared many times. The chain recombines TRBV6-1 with TRBJ1-2; D gene ambiguous. CDR3 length: 11 residues. The germline V gene has CDR1 MNHNS and CDR2 SASEGT. V shed 9 bases and J shed 7 bases, with 12 bases lying between them. Here the CDR3 DNA reads TGTGCCAGTTTATGGGAGCGTGGCTACACCTTC. Amino acid sequence: CASLWERGYTF.

This clone was counted at least ten times. The chain uses TRBV4-2 and TRBJ1-4; D not resolved. The CDR3 has 23 amino acids. V lost 4 bases and J 4 bases, leaving 37 bases between the germline ends. CDR1 and CDR2 (germline): LGHNA, YNFKEQ. Here the CDR3 DNA reads TGTGCCAGCAGCCGAGTCCCCTACCAGCCCCGGTTCCTCCTTATTTGGGTTAATGAAAAACTGTTTTTT. Protein: CASSRVPYQPRFLLIWVNEKLFF.